This is a list of T cell receptor beta chains from one sample in a study of blood T cell repertoires in COVID-19. TCRdb's table, derived via immunoSEQ multiplex PCR, lists solely in-frame clones and lacks some. The sample has 300,000 to 400,000 clones; around 91% are singletons. Sequencing used peripheral blood. These receptors originate from a woman under 30 who had recovered from COVID-19. The CDR3 runs from the conserved cysteine through the conserved F or W. The order of the fields is clone size, V gene, J gene, D gene, CDR3 protein, CDR3 DNA. A D gene is named only where the DNA matches it firmly. Size tells how often a clone was seen (once, few, many) or the class of an expanded clone, and some rows leave it out.

-	TRBV5-1	TRBJ2-3	TRBD1	CASRTGLTPSTDTQYF	TGCGCCAGTAGGACAGGTTTAACCCCTAGCACAGATACGCAGTATTTT
-	TRBV30	TRBJ2-2	-	CAWSRLRRTGELFF	TGTGCCTGGAGCAGACTGAGACGAACCGGGGAGCTGTTTTTT
-	TRBV30	TRBJ2-1	-	CAYGSGPPHEQFF	TGTGCCTACGGGAGCGGACCCCCACATGAGCAGTTCTTC
-	TRBV5-4	TRBJ2-1	TRBD2	CASSSAGGSGEQFF	TGTGCCAGCAGCTCAGCGGGAGGGTCAGGTGAGCAGTTCTTC
-	TRBV19	TRBJ2-1	TRBD2	CASSLLPLAGINNEQFF	TGTGCCAGTAGTCTCCTCCCCCTAGCGGGAATTAACAATGAGCAGTTCTTC
-	TRBV3-1/TRBV3-2	TRBJ1-2	TRBD1	CASSRRGLGYGYTF	TGTGCCAGCAGCCGAAGGGGGCTCGGCTATGGCTACACCTTC
once	TRBV6-5	TRBJ2-1	-	CASSSGDISYNEQFF	TGTGCCAGCAGTTCCGGGGATATCTCCTACAATGAGCAGTTCTTC
once	TRBV12-3/TRBV12-4	TRBJ2-1	-	CASSFTGHNEQFF	TGTGCCAGCAGTTTTACAGGGCACAATGAGCAGTTCTTC
-	TRBV24-1	TRBJ2-3	TRBD2	CATSVRRQLALGTDTQYF	TGTGCCACCAGTGTCCGCCGCCAACTAGCGCTAGGGACAGATACGCAGTATTTT
-	TRBV7-2	TRBJ2-5	TRBD2	CASSLGSSGAQETQYF	TGTGCCAGCAGCCTCGGGTCTAGCGGGGCTCAAGAGACCCAGTACTTC